One and the same sample provided the 4 T cell receptor beta chains below, sequenced in a study of cytotoxic CD8 clonotypes in ibrutinib-treated CLL. Method: immunoSEQ multiplex PCR; TCRdb's copy keeps in-frame clones and lacks some. The profile covers approximately 100,000 clones, with 70% to 85% appearing a single time and about 34% taken by the ten largest. This sample comprised PBMCs, obtained after 12 months of ibrutinib treatment. The receptors originated from a human donor with chronic lymphocytic leukemia.

This clone was seen just once. V and J are TRBV4-2 and TRBJ2-3; no definite D call. Germline V gene sequence: CDR1 LGHNA, CDR2 YNFKEQ. The ends were cut back, 7 bases at V and 6 bases at J, with 11 bases in the middle. This CDR3 comprises 12 residues. CDR3 nucleotide sequence: TGTGCCAGCACCGCCCAGCGTGATACGCAGTATTTT. Translation: CASTAQRDTQYF.

DNA for the CDR3: TGTGCCAGCAGTGAATGGGAAGGGAATCAGCCCCAGCATTTT. It encodes CASSEWEGNQPQHF. This chain uses TRBV25-1 with TRBJ1-5; D not certain. The V gene lost 1 base and the J gene lost 4 bases, with 8 bases spanning the gap. The CDR3 is 14 amino acids. Germline V CDR1 and CDR2: MGHDK, SYGVNS.

This clone qualifies as medium-sized. This sequence joins TRBV6-6 and TRBJ1-1, with D uncertain. From germline, CDR1 is MNHNY and CDR2 SVGAGI (reference sequence). V was cut by 10 bases and J by 0 bases, with 18 bases left in between. The CDR3 is 15 residues long. CDR3 protein: CATLVTPTMNTEAFF. DNA of the CDR3: TGTGCCACCCTTGTAACCCCGACCATGAACACTGAAGCTTTCTTT.

This clone occurred a few times. This chain uses TRBV27 with TRBJ1-1, with 9 bases fitting TRBD1. The CDR3 totals 13 residues. The V segment lost 2 bases and the J segment 9 bases; nucleotides outside the gene matches: 4. Germline CDR1 is MNHEY and CDR2 is SMNVEV (reference sequence). CDR3 in DNA: TGTGCCAGCAGTTTACAGGGACAGGGTCAAGCTTTCTTT. It yields the protein CASSLQGQGQAFF.